The present entry profiles one T cell receptor beta chain with its context. Original data processing: Amplification of reference gene primers provided the estimated nucleated cell counts. Method: immunoSEQ multiplex PCR; TCRdb's copy keeps in-frame clones and lacks some. Clonal size and the V and J genes are those of that table, whereas D and trimming came from the DNA. Of hundreds of thousands of clones in the sample, roughly nine tenths were seen once. The sample is drawn from a study of blood T cell repertoires in COVID-19. The wider study: Acute and convalescent COVID-19 specimens originated in the United States, Italy and Spain.

Looked up from germline, CDR1 is SGDLS and CDR2 is YYNGEE. The trim removed 3 bases at V and 7 bases at J, leaving 9 bases unmatched. The CDR3 consists of 15 residues. This sequence joins TRBV9 and TRBJ1-4, with 7 bases fitting TRBD1. Sequencing input: peripheral blood. The TCR originated in a man aged 18 to 29 with active or convalescent COVID-19. CDR3 coding DNA: TGTGCCAGCAGCGCAATACAGGGGAGAAGTGAAAAACTGTTTTTT. It translates to CASSAIQGRSEKLFF.